A single sample is the source of the 14 T cell receptor beta chains below, sequenced in a study of regulatory T cells. Study-level points and caveats: In CD3G-deficient patients, conventional CD4+ T cells were enriched for hydrophobic CDR3 residues at positions 6 and 7.

The PCR used 52 TRBV and 13 TRBJ primers. Sequencing was performed with immunoSEQ multiplex PCR; in TCRdb, only in-frame clones are kept and a portion is missing. The sample records almost 30,000 clones, about 90% being singletons. Antigen specificity for these receptors is unknown. Sequencing used conventional CD4+ T cells sorted from blood. These receptors were obtained from a person aged 18-29 years with CD3G deficiency.

The J gene is TRBJ2-5, the V gene TRBV5-1; the D gene is possibly TRBD2 (5 bases). V lost 0 bases and J 3 bases, leaving 15 bases between the germline ends. The CDR3 length is 16 residues. CDR1 and CDR2 from the germline V gene are SGHRS and YFSETQ. DNA of the CDR3: TGCGCCAGCAGCTTGGGAGGTAGCGTACCCAAAGAGACCCAGTACTTC. Protein sequence: CASSLGGSVPKETQYF.

This chain connects TRBV6-5 to TRBJ2-7, with TRBD2 identical over 12 bases. The J segment lost 7 bases and the V segment lost 6 bases, leaving 10 bases of the junction unmatched. CDR1 is MNHEY, CDR2 SVGAGI, per germline. The CDR3 sequence is 15 residues long. The CDR3 DNA is TGTGCCAGCAGCTTCTCTAGCGGGGGGGCGAAAGAGCAGTACTTC. It translates to CASSFSSGGAKEQYF.

This sequence joins TRBV13 and TRBJ2-7; D is perhaps TRBD2 (5 bases). This CDR3 comprises 14 residues. The germline V gene encodes CDR1 PRHDT and CDR2 FYEKMQ (reference sequence). CDR3 sequence: CASSLGPAVYDQYV. In DNA form, the CDR3 reads TGTGCCAGCAGCTTGGGCCCAGCGGTCTACGACCAGTACGTC.

The chain recombines TRBV7-9 with TRBJ1-2, with TRBD1 matching over 8 bases. Germline V gene data show CDR1 as SEHNR and CDR2 as FQNEAQ (reference sequence). V was pared by 5 bases and J by 7 bases, with 6 bases of the junction left unmatched. This CDR3 has 13 residues. Here the CDR3 reads CASSADRERGYTF. CDR3 DNA: TGTGCCAGCAGCGCGGACAGGGAACGTGGCTACACCTTC.

This chain uses TRBV6-4 with TRBJ2-6, with TRBD1 identical over 10 bases. CDR1 MRHNA and CDR2 SNTAGT come from the germline V gene. With 3 bases clipped from V and 12 bases from J, the junction kept 23 bases outside the gene matches. The CDR3 runs 20 residues. CDR3 in DNA: TGTGCCAGCAGTGAAGGCCCTGGTACTCCGGGACAGGGGTCAATTTCCGTCCTGACTTTC. It yields the protein CASSEGPGTPGQGSISVLTF.

The chain joins TRBV19 to TRBJ2-5; the D is unclear. Trimming shortened V by 4 bases and J by 4 bases, and 10 bases separated the two germline ends. This CDR3 comprises 13 residues. CDR1 LNHDA and CDR2 SQIVND come from the germline V gene (reference sequence). CDR3 sequence: CASSNVLGETQYF. The CDR3 region has the DNA TGTGCCAGTAGTAATGTGCTAGGAGAGACCCAGTACTTC.

V is TRBV10-3 and J is TRBJ2-5, with TRBD1 matching over 9 bases. Germline CDR1 reads ENHRY; CDR2 reads SYGVKD. This CDR3 is 17 amino acids long. V shed 4 bases, J shed 13 bases, and the junction held 22 bases outside the gene matches. The CDR3 region is CAISALDRGPLVGPMYF. Here the CDR3 DNA reads TGTGCCATCAGTGCATTGGACAGGGGTCCACTAGTCGGCCCCATGTACTTC.

The chain links TRBV28 to TRBJ1-4; 7 bases agree with TRBD1. The CDR3 is made up of 14 amino acids. CDR1 and CDR2 from the germline V gene are MDHEN and SYDVKM. V lost 4 bases and J lost 8; bases outside the gene matches: 7. CDR3 sequence (DNA): TGTGCCAGCAGTTCTGGACAGGTCGGCGAAAAACTGTTTTTT. Translation: CASSSGQVGEKLFF.

This chain connects TRBV10-3 to TRBJ2-7; TRBD2 matches 7 bases. The junction had 4 bases not matched to a gene; V was cut back by 4 bases and J by 4 bases. CDR3 length: 13 amino acids. Germline CDR1 is ENHRY and CDR2 is SYGVKD. The CDR3 coding sequence is TGTGCCATCAGTGCCCAGCGGGATTACGAGCAGTACTTC. This codes for CAISAQRDYEQYF.

This clone was counted once. This rearrangement joins TRBV19 to TRBJ1-5; D is unresolved. Germline V gene sequence: CDR1 LNHDA, CDR2 SQIVND (reference sequence). This CDR3 comprises 14 residues. V gave up 3 bases and J gave up 1 base, with 7 bases separating them. The CDR3 here is CASSMGRSNQPQHF. The CDR3 nucleotides read TGTGCCAGTAGTATGGGTCGAAGCAATCAGCCCCAGCATTTT.

The J gene is TRBJ2-3, the V gene TRBV7-9, with D hard to call. V shed 2 bases and J shed 4 bases, with 10 bases lying between them. The CDR3 contains 14 residues. Germline V gene lookup returns CDR1 SEHNR and CDR2 FQNEAQ (reference sequence). This chain's CDR3 is CASSLSVSSDTQYF. In nucleotides, the CDR3 is TGTGCCAGCAGCTTATCGGTTAGCTCAGATACGCAGTATTTT.

The chain carries TRBV6-5 and TRBJ1-2; 7 nucleotides agree with TRBD1. V was clipped by 6 bases and J by 8 bases; unmatched bases: 6. The germline CDR1 and CDR2 sequences are MNHEY and SVGAGI. CDR3 length: 12 amino acids. The CDR3 sequence is CASSIRGGGYTF. The CDR3 DNA follows: TGTGCCAGCAGCATCAGGGGGGGAGGCTACACCTTC.

The V call is TRBV5-1, the J call TRBJ2-7; 8 nucleotides align to TRBD1. The CDR3 consists of 13 residues. The V segment lost 7 bases and the J segment 1 base; nucleotides outside the gene matches: 4. The V gene's germline CDR1 is SGHRS and CDR2 YFSETQ. The DNA for the CDR3 is TGCGCCAGCTCGGGACAGGAGTCCTACGAGCAGTACTTC. Its protein is CASSGQESYEQYF.

The V call is TRBV28, the J call TRBJ2-2; 8 nucleotides match TRBD2. The V gene's germline CDR1 is MDHEN and CDR2 SYDVKM. The CDR3 runs 17 residues. V lost 7 bases and J lost 4; bases outside the gene matches: 14. Here the CDR3 reads CASTAGAHPWGTGELFF. The CDR3 DNA is TGTGCCAGCACAGCGGGAGCACATCCCTGGGGCACCGGGGAGCTGTTTTTT.